This TCR beta chain was recorded in a study of regulatory T cells in long-lasting Graves disease. The length of the CDR3 is 14 residues. Germline lookup yields CDR1 MNHNS and CDR2 SASEGT. V gave up 7 bases and J gave up 0 bases, with 9 bases separating them. Time point defined: persistent/refractory GD, antithyroid drugs over 5 years with positive TRAb. Extracted PBMC RNA gave rise to the TCR library. All patients originated from an endocrinology department located in Xi'an, China. Combining iRepertoire HTBI primers with Arm-PCR of CDR3 regions, the authors built TCR beta libraries. TCRdb re-called the multiplex PCR reads with MiXCR, one entry per CDR3 protein. This table has 600,000 to 800,000 distinct CDR3 sequences, around 30% appearing once.

The chain is built from TRBV6-1 and TRBJ2-2; D remains ambiguous. This TCR was sampled from a female donor with Graves disease. The input for sequencing was peripheral blood mononuclear cells (PBMCs), taken when the disease was refractory, from a patient treated with antithyroid drugs. CDR3 protein: CASIVQPNTGELFF. DNA of the CDR3: TGTGCCAGCATTGTCCAGCCGAACACCGGGGAGCTGTTTTTT.